The clone carrying this TCR beta chain was found many times. This record comes from a study of early T cells in non-severe SARS-CoV-2 infection. V was clipped by 0 bases and J by 2 bases, with 17 bases between them. Germline lookup yields CDR1 MNHEY and CDR2 SMNVEV (reference sequence). The CDR3 is 17 amino acids. TCRdb re-called the 5' RACE reads with MiXCR, one entry per CDR3 protein. The sample lists 98,000 or so distinct CDR3 sequences, 9.5% to 11% occurring once. V usage is TRBV27 and J usage is TRBJ2-7, with a weak D call TRBD1 (7 bases). The receptor's source is an adult who was a healthcare worker with PCR-confirmed SARS-CoV-2 infection or an uninfected control (not recorded which). The material sequenced was whole blood. The CDR3 region has the DNA TGTGCCAGCAGTTTATCTTTACAGGGGACTGGGGCCTACGAGCAGTACTTC. It specifies CASSLSLQGTGAYEQYF.